One and the same sample provided the 19 T cell receptor beta chains below, sequenced in a study of T cell changes during pregnancy in multiple sclerosis. Clones were sequenced by immunoSEQ multiplex PCR, and TCRdb holds only the in-frame ones, with some missing. The sample contains tens of thousands of clones, around 90% of which appear only once. The sample in question was CD4+ T cells from peripheral blood mononuclear cells, obtained in the first trimester of pregnancy. The source is a female donor with multiple sclerosis, enrolled in a pregnancy study.

The chain couples TRBV7-8 to TRBJ2-7; TRBD2 is a possible D gene (5 bases). V was trimmed by 4 bases and J by 3 bases, leaving 22 bases between them. Germline CDR1 is SGHVS and CDR2 is FQNEAQ. The CDR3 is 17 amino acids. Here the CDR3 DNA reads TGTGCCAGCAGCTCCTCGAGTAAGGGAGCGATAGTCTACGAGCAGTACTTC. This translates into CASSSSSKGAIVYEQYF.

CDR3: CASSLAGRRTEAFF. CDR3 in DNA: TGTGCCAGCAGCTTGGCAGGGAGGCGCACTGAAGCTTTCTTT. The chain couples TRBV11-2 to TRBJ1-1; a possible D gene is TRBD1 (5 bases). The CDR3 totals 14 residues. Germline lookup yields CDR1 SGHAT and CDR2 FQNNGV. V was clipped by 3 bases and J by 4 bases, with 12 bases between them. The full variable domain, completed using reference TRBV11-2 and TRBJ1-1, is EAGVAQSPRYKIIEKRQSVAFWCNPISGHATLYWYQQILGQGPKLLIQFQNNGVVDDSQLPKDRFSAERLKGVDSTLKIQPAKLEDSAVYLCASSLAGRRTEAFFGQGTRLTVV.

The rearrangement links TRBV5-4 to TRBJ2-5; the match to TRBD1 covers 10 bases. The J segment lost 4 bases and the V segment lost 5 bases, leaving 11 bases of the junction unmatched. The CDR3 extends over 16 amino acids. The germline V gene encodes CDR1 SGHNT and CDR2 YYREEE (reference sequence). The CDR3 DNA follows: TGTGCCAGCAGTTCTCCGGGACAGGGGCCGGGAGAGACCCAGTACTTC. As protein: CASSSPGQGPGETQYF.

This chain connects TRBV10-3 to TRBJ1-1, with a weak D call TRBD1 (6 bases). Trimming pared 5 bases from V and 6 bases from J, leaving 19 bases between. This CDR3 has 15 amino acids. Germline CDR1 ENHRY, CDR2 SYGVKD. The CDR3 protein is CAISSSTGRDAEAFF. The CDR3, as DNA: TGTGCCATCAGTTCATCGACAGGACGGGATGCTGAAGCTTTCTTT.

J is TRBJ1-3 and V is TRBV4-1; possibly TRBD1 for D (5 bases). Germline V CDR1 and CDR2: MGHRA, YSYEKL. The CDR3 is 19 residues long. The V end was cut by 3 bases, the J end by 0 bases, with 21 bases between. CDR3 amino acids: CASSHNFRVGLLSGNTIYF. The CDR3 DNA is TGCGCCAGCAGCCACAATTTTAGGGTGGGGCTACTCTCTGGAAACACCATATATTTT.

The chain combines TRBV27 with TRBJ2-7; 10 positions agree with TRBD2. Germline CDR1 is MNHEY and CDR2 is SMNVEV (reference sequence). This CDR3 region has 14 residues. Germline trimming cut 5 bases from V and 4 bases from J; bases unmatched to any gene: 5. Here the CDR3 reads CASSQGLASYEQYF. CDR3 coding DNA: TGTGCCAGCAGTCAGGGACTAGCGTCTTACGAGCAGTACTTC.

V is TRBV7-2 and J is TRBJ1-2; tentative D call: TRBD1 (5 bases). The CDR3 is 15 residues long. Germline CDR1 SGHTA, CDR2 FQGNSA. Trimming left V 1 base short and J 7 bases short, with 16 bases between. CDR3 region: CASSLEGAGLSGYTF. DNA of the CDR3: TGTGCCAGCAGCTTAGAAGGGGCTGGATTGAGTGGCTACACCTTC.

This clone came up a few times. This chain uses TRBV6-5 with TRBJ1-2, with D perhaps TRBD1 (6 bases). Germline lookup yields CDR1 MNHEY and CDR2 SVGAGI. CDR3 length equals 13 residues. V was trimmed by 2 bases and J by 4 bases, leaving 8 bases between them. DNA for the CDR3: TGTGCCAGCAGTTACCTCAGGGGCTATGGCTACACCTTC. Translated, it gives CASSYLRGYGYTF.

This clone came up a few times. The chain joins TRBV5-6 to TRBJ1-6; 10 bases align to TRBD1. Germline CDR1 and CDR2: SGHDT and YYEEEE. The CDR3 extends over 15 amino acids. J gave up 7 bases and V 4 bases, and 5 bases lay outside the gene matches. CDR3 in amino acids: CASSLDRGRNSPLHF. The CDR3 DNA reads as TGTGCCAGCAGCCTCGACAGGGGGCGGAATTCACCCCTCCACTTT.

The chain couples TRBV7-8 to TRBJ2-2, with 8 bases identical to TRBD2. The length of the CDR3 is 17 residues. The germline V gene encodes CDR1 SGHVS and CDR2 FQNEAQ. J lost 2 bases, V lost 0 bases, and 5 bases had no gene match. CDR3 coding DNA: TGTGCCAGCAGCTTAGCATTCGGGAGGGTAAACACCGGGGAGCTGTTTTTT. It codes for CASSLAFGRVNTGELFF.

The V call is TRBV6-5, the J call TRBJ1-1, with 8 bases identical to TRBD1. The CDR3 spans 12 residues. Per germline, CDR1 MNHEY and CDR2 SVGAGI. Trimming at V came to 9 bases and at J to 6 bases, leaving 6 bases not matched to a gene. The CDR3 coding sequence is TGTGCCAGTCTTACAGGGGGGGCTGAAGCTTTCTTT. The encoded protein is CASLTGGAEAFF.

The gene calls are TRBV7-6 and TRBJ2-7, with 10 bases that match TRBD2. The CDR3 sequence is 17 residues long. V trimming: 0 bases; J trimming: 2 bases; junction bases outside the gene matches: 7. The V gene's germline CDR1 is SGHVS and CDR2 FNYEAQ. CDR3 in amino acids: CASSLAATSGNTYEQYF. CDR3 nucleotide sequence: TGTGCCAGCAGCTTAGCCGCCACTAGCGGGAATACCTACGAGCAGTACTTC.

The genes are TRBV27 and TRBJ1-4; possibly TRBD1 for D (6 bases). CDR1 MNHEY and CDR2 SMNVEV come from the germline V gene (reference sequence). CDR3 length: 17 amino acids. The V end was cut by 3 bases, the J end by 4 bases, with 18 bases between. The CDR3 DNA is TGTGCCAGCAGTTTTCGGGTACAGGGAGGGAGTAATGAAAAACTGTTTTTT. Protein: CASSFRVQGGSNEKLFF.

V usage is TRBV11-3 and J usage is TRBJ2-3; TRBD2 is a possible D gene (5 bases). The CDR3 sequence is 17 residues long. Trimming shortened V by 4 bases and J by 0 bases, and 17 bases separated the two germline ends. Germline V gives CDR1 SGHNT, CDR2 YENEEA. The CDR3 region is CASSSPLGEWSTDTQYF. For the CDR3, the DNA is TGTGCCAGCAGCTCCCCCCTCGGGGAATGGAGCACAGATACGCAGTATTTT.

V is TRBV28 and J is TRBJ1-1; D unresolved. CDR3 length: 11 residues. V was trimmed by 9 bases and J by 1 base, leaving 6 bases between them. CDR1 is MDHEN, CDR2 SYDVKM, per germline. The CDR3 DNA is TGTGCCAGTAGATGGAACACTGAAGCTTTCTTT. Amino acids: CASRWNTEAFF.

The chain is built from TRBV7-2 and TRBJ2-5; maybe TRBD1 (5 bases). The CDR3 is 14 residues long. V gave up 3 bases and J gave up 5 bases, with 13 bases separating them. Germline CDR1 reads SGHTA; CDR2 reads FQGNSA. CDR3: CASSFQGFQETQYF. The DNA of the CDR3 is TGTGCCAGCAGCTTCCAGGGTTTTCAGGAGACCCAGTACTTC.

As regards this clone: At one end, the junction sequence differs from germline, possibly due to a read error. V usage is TRBV14 and J usage is TRBJ2-4; a weak D match, TRBD2 (6 bases). The germline V gene encodes CDR1 SGHDN and CDR2 FVKESK. This CDR3 is built from 12 residues. The CDR3 protein is CASSLNAGRLHF. The CDR3 coding sequence is TGTGCCAGCAGCCTGAATGCGGGACGATTACACTTC.

The chain uses TRBV28 and TRBJ2-2; weak D call: TRBD1 (6 bases). The V gene lost 4 bases and the J gene lost 8 bases, with 14 bases spanning the gap. In germline, CDR1 is MDHEN, CDR2 SYDVKM. CDR3 size: 14 residues. The CDR3, as DNA: TGTGCCAGCAGTTCTACAGGGCTGAGGGGGGAGCTGTTTTTT. It is translated as CASSSTGLRGELFF. Full variable domain (outside the CDR3, taken from reference TRBV28 and TRBJ2-2): DVKVTQSSRYLVKRTGEKVFLECVQDMDHENMFWYRQDPGLGLRLIYFSYDVKMKEKGDIPEGYSVSREKKERFSLILESASTNQTSMYLCASSSTGLRGELFFGEGSRLTVL.

The J gene is TRBJ1-2, the V gene TRBV18; a weak D match, TRBD1 (6 bases). The CDR3 runs 15 residues. The V end lost 3 bases, the J end lost 6 bases, and 17 bases lay between the germline ends. The germline V gene encodes CDR1 KGHSH and CDR2 LQKENI. The CDR3 region has the DNA TGTGCCAGCTCACCCCGGGCACAGGGAGGGGATGGCTACACCTTC. Protein product: CASSPRAQGGDGYTF.